The 2 T cell receptor beta chains listed next were all sequenced from one sample in a study of response to subunit inactivated influenza vaccine. MiXCR, applied by TCRdb to the RT-PCR reads, yields one record per CDR3 protein. The sample records hundreds of thousands of distinct CDR3 sequences, 11% to 15% being singletons. Sequences were derived from PBMCs from blood, sampled 14 to 15 days before vaccination. The receptors were sampled from a man in his forties or fifties who received an inactivated influenza vaccine.

This clonotype showed up just a few times. This chain joins TRBV10-3 and TRBJ2-3; D tentatively fits TRBD1 or TRBD2 (5 bases each). The CDR3 is made up of 15 amino acids. Germline V lookup: CDR1 ENHRY, CDR2 SYGVKD. Deletions cut 3 bases from V and 4 bases from J, with 14 bases between. The CDR3 here is CAISEWGIGADTQYF. The CDR3 coding sequence is TGTGCCATCAGTGAATGGGGGATTGGCGCAGATACGCAGTATTTT.

The J gene is TRBJ2-5, the V gene TRBV7-2, with unresolved D. Germline V lookup: CDR1 SGHTA, CDR2 FQGNSA. This CDR3 is built from 15 residues. Trimming shortened V by 2 bases and J by 4 bases, and 14 bases separated the two germline ends. This chain's CDR3 is CASSLYTGPRETQYF. As DNA, the CDR3 is TGTGCCAGCAGCTTATATACCGGGCCTCGAGAGACCCAGTACTTC.